This T cell receptor (beta chain) was identified during a study of cytomegalovirus exposure and HLA in healthy donors. On this clone: Its antigen is still unknown.

Looked up from germline, CDR1 is MDHEN and CDR2 is SYDVKM. The CDR3 runs to 15 residues. V lost 5 bases and J 5 bases, leaving 18 bases between the germline ends. Primers for the PCR totalled 60 Vbeta and 13 Jbeta. Data came from immunoSEQ multiplex PCR; TCRdb stores just in-frame clones and leaves some out. Of 90,000 to 95,000 clones in the sample, over 75% were seen once. Study-level findings and limits: In an earlier analysis, most TCR beta V segments were productive about 87% or about 30% of the time. A later analysis reportedly identified an Asian-associated ancestry cluster as carrying fewer N-insertions than the roughly 600-donor mean. The later analysis indicated that the majority of CMV-associated TCR beta chains appeared HLA-restricted. Equally common other TCR beta chains were less clonally expanded than HLA-associated ones, a later analysis found.

The chain combines TRBV28 with TRBJ1-2; no firm D call. The sequence came from a male donor in good health and CMV-seropositive. Sequenced sample: PBMCs. CDR3 residues: CASSRDTVFPYGYTF. In DNA, the CDR3 is TGTGCCAGCAGTCGTGACACCGTTTTCCCTTATGGCTACACCTTC.